A selection of T cell receptor beta chains follows, all from one sample in a study of metastatic and nonmetastatic thyroid tumors. TCRdb recomputed clones from the PCR reads via MiXCR. This sample has roughly 34,000 clones, with about 21% found just once. Sequenced: tumor tissue. The receptors here all came from a male donor with papillary thyroid cancer or a benign thyroid nodule (not recorded which). Some clones in this sample may be carry-over from other donors' samples. The CDR3 runs from the conserved cysteine through the conserved F or W. A D gene is named only where the DNA matches it firmly. The listing skips clone size in some rows; elsewhere it reads once, few, many or a size class.

V	size	D	J	CDR3	DNA
TRBV29-1	many	.	TRBJ2-1	CSVEDLTRSYNEQFF	TGCAGCGTTGAAGATTTGACTCGCTCCTACAATGAGCAGTTCTTC
TRBV7-9	many	TRBD1	TRBJ2-5	CASSYPGQGAETQYF	TGTGCCAGCAGCTACCCGGGACAGGGGGCAGAGACCCAGTACTTC
TRBV3-1	many	.	TRBJ1-1	CASSKRRGGTEAFF	TGTGCCAGCAGCAAAAGGCGGGGAGGAACTGAAGCTTTCTTT
TRBV20-1	many	TRBD2	TRBJ2-7	CSATPVTSGKLYEQYF	TGCAGTGCAACCCCGGTCACTAGCGGGAAACTCTACGAGCAGTACTTC
TRBV11-1	many	TRBD2	TRBJ2-3	CASSVGPASGVTDTQYF	TGTGCCAGCAGCGTAGGGCCGGCTAGCGGGGTCACAGATACGCAGTATTTT
TRBV6-4	few	.	TRBJ1-1	CANSYYGLVGTEAFF	TGTGCCAACAGTTACTACGGTTTGGTTGGCACTGAAGCTTTCTTT
TRBV6-5	few	.	TRBJ2-7	CASSYSITGRNEQYF	TGTGCCAGCAGTTACTCGATCACAGGGAGGAACGAGCAGTACTTC
TRBV7-9	.	TRBD1	TRBJ1-5	CASSSGQGEQPQHF	TGTGCCAGCAGCTCGGGACAGGGGGAGCAGCCCCAGCATTTT
TRBV13	.	.	TRBJ2-7	CASSSRWGRSAYEQYF	TGTGCCAGCAGCTCTAGGTGGGGCAGATCAGCCTACGAGCAGTACTTC
TRBV11-2	.	.	TRBJ1-1	CASSLGRGAGNTEAFF	TGTGCCAGCAGCTTAGGTCGGGGGGCGGGGAACACTGAAGCTTTCTTT
TRBV20-1	many	TRBD2	TRBJ2-1	CSARGILAGEPYNEQFF	TGCAGTGCTAGAGGCATTTTAGCGGGAGAACCATACAATGAGCAGTTCTTC
TRBV7-8	.	TRBD2	TRBJ2-1	CASSTARLAGGENEQFF	TGTGCCAGCAGCACCGCTCGACTAGCGGGGGGGGAAAATGAGCAGTTCTTC
TRBV6-1	few	.	TRBJ2-2	CASIQITVELFF	TGTGCCAGCATTCAGATCACCGTGGAGCTGTTTTTT
TRBV20-1	many	.	TRBJ2-3	CSAKRNPTTDTQYF	TGCAGTGCTAAGAGAAACCCGACCACAGATACGCAGTATTTT
TRBV19	few	.	TRBJ2-7	CASSPGWSEQYF	TGTGCCAGTAGCCCAGGGTGGAGCGAGCAGTACTTC
TRBV5-1	many	.	TRBJ2-1	CASLGLSNEQFF	TGCGCCAGCTTAGGACTATCAAATGAGCAGTTCTTC
TRBV5-1	.	.	TRBJ1-1	CASSLTWNTEAFF	TGCGCCAGCAGCTTGACTTGGAACACTGAAGCTTTCTTT
TRBV7-2	many	.	TRBJ2-5	CASSFRREETQYF	TGTGCCAGCAGTTTCCGAAGAGAGGAGACCCAGTACTTC
TRBV30	many	TRBD1	TRBJ1-1	CAWRGQGMNTEAFF	TGTGCCTGGAGGGGACAGGGGATGAACACTGAAGCTTTCTTT
TRBV28	many	.	TRBJ2-4	CASTTTRQAKNIQYF	TGTGCCAGCACCACAACACGACAGGCTAAGAACATTCAGTACTTC
TRBV11-2	.	.	TRBJ1-1	CASTPGQPTQIPEAFF	TGTGCCAGCACCCCAGGGCAGCCAACCCAAATTCCTGAAGCTTTCTTT
TRBV12-3/TRBV12-4	many	TRBD2	TRBJ2-3	CASSGTRLPDTQYF	TGTGCCAGCAGTGGGACTAGGCTCCCAGATACGCAGTATTTT
TRBV20-1	many	TRBD2	TRBJ2-7	CSANPGLAGTRGYEQYF	TGCAGTGCAAACCCGGGACTAGCGGGAACAAGGGGCTACGAGCAGTACTTC
TRBV4-2	.	.	TRBJ2-3	CASSQVPCTDTQYF	TGTGCCAGCAGCCAAGTACCGTGCACAGATACGCAGTATTTT
TRBV28	.	TRBD2	TRBJ2-1	CASTSVGLAGDYNEQFF	TGTGCCAGCACCTCGGTAGGACTAGCGGGGGACTACAATGAGCAGTTCTTC
TRBV5-1	.	.	TRBJ2-5	CASSSDSLETQYF	TGCGCCAGCAGCAGCGACAGTTTAGAGACCCAGTACTTC
TRBV7-2	medium-sized	TRBD1	TRBJ2-7	CASTRDRGVYEQYF	TGTGCCAGCACGAGGGACAGGGGGGTCTACGAGCAGTACTTC
TRBV24-1	.	.	TRBJ2-2	CATSDFAGGGGELFF	TGTGCCACCAGTGATTTTGCAGGGGGAGGCGGGGAGCTGTTTTTT
TRBV27	few	.	TRBJ2-2	CASSFARVTGDLFF	TGTGCCAGCAGTTTTGCGAGGGTTACCGGGGATCTGTTTTTT
TRBV15	many	TRBD2	TRBJ2-3	CATSSGGLAGSLGTDTQYF	TGTGCCACCAGCAGTGGCGGACTAGCGGGTAGCCTTGGCACAGATACGCAGTATTTT
TRBV24-1	many	.	TRBJ1-2	CATSSRSSNYGYTF	TGTGCCACCAGTTCTAGGAGTTCGAACTATGGCTACACCTTC
TRBV12-3/TRBV12-4	medium-sized	.	TRBJ2-7	CASSSLKEGSYEQYF	TGTGCCAGCAGTTCCCTCAAGGAGGGCTCCTACGAGCAGTACTTC
TRBV29-1	.	.	TRBJ2-5	CSVDRVRETQYF	TGCAGCGTTGACAGGGTACGGGAGACCCAGTACTTC
TRBV28	medium-sized	TRBD2	TRBJ2-1	CASSPGGLAGDNEQFF	TGTGCCAGCAGTCCTGGGGGACTAGCGGGGGACAATGAGCAGTTCTTC
TRBV3-1	.	TRBD1	TRBJ2-2	CVSSQGQGISGELFF	TGTGTCAGCAGCCAGGGACAGGGTATTAGCGGGGAGCTGTTTTTT
TRBV7-3	.	.	TRBJ2-3	CASSLKGPRGDLDTQYF	TGTGCCAGCAGCTTAAAGGGACCTCGAGGGGATCTAGATACGCAGTATTTT
TRBV6-2/TRBV6-3	many	.	TRBJ2-3	CASSLTLTGPTQYF	TGTGCCAGCAGCCTCACTTTGACAGGTCCTACGCAGTATTTT
TRBV20-1	.	TRBD1	TRBJ2-7	CSATGQGNYEQYF	TGCAGTGCTACGGGACAGGGGAATTACGAGCAGTACTTC
TRBV30	.	TRBD2	TRBJ2-1	CAWRTSGRRSGSCNEQFF	TGTGCCTGGAGGACTAGCGGGAGACGCTCGGGATCCTGCAATGAGCAGTTCTTC